Sequencing of this T cell receptor (beta chain) was carried out in a study of T cell responses to AZD1222 COVID-19 vaccine. Background on the study: Samples with a second dose at about 4 or about 12 weeks were pooled together. Study-level points and caveats: Among AZD1222 vaccinees, only six were seropositive at baseline. Unmutated variant regions reportedly attract nearly half of all spike-specific TCRs. Researchers took repertoire samples only after the peak T cell response had come.

J was trimmed by 5 bases and V by 2 bases; bases with no gene match: 8. This CDR3 is 15 amino acids long. CDR1 and CDR2 from the germline V gene are GTSNPN and SVGIG (reference sequence). The protocol was immunoSEQ multiplex PCR, while the TCRdb copy is restricted to in-frame clones and leaves out a portion. The sample has roughly 150,000 clones, roughly 92% seen once. About this clone: Its matching antigen is unknown.

The receptor comes from an adult in good health. This chain links TRBV30 with TRBJ1-2, with 10 bases lining up with TRBD1. Source: peripheral blood, taken on day 0 of AZD1222 vaccination. The CDR3 DNA sequence: TGTGCCTGGAGTCCGGGACAGGGGATTTTATATGGCTACACCTTC. Translating it yields CAWSPGQGILYGYTF.